What follows are 16 T cell receptor beta chains derived from one specimen sequenced in a study of neurological immune-mediated disorders. TCRdb ran MiXCR on the 5' RACE reads and lists one entry per CDR3 protein. The top ten clones hold less than 2.5% of a sample with roughly 62,000 distinct CDR3 sequences, approximately 3.7% of them seen once. Sample: PBMCs. The receptors here all came from a woman in her 50s with multiple sclerosis.

There are many counts of this clonotype. The CDR3 protein is CAISEPSTGVRTEAFF. CDR3 sequence (DNA): TGTGCCATCAGTGAGCCTTCAACAGGGGTAAGGACTGAAGCTTTCTTT. The chain recombines TRBV10-3 with TRBJ1-1; 7 positions agree with TRBD1. There are 16 residues in the CDR3. V trimming: 2 bases; J trimming: 5 bases; junction bases outside the gene matches: 11. In germline, CDR1 is ENHRY, CDR2 SYGVKD.

This clonotype was seen a few times. This chain uses TRBV3-1 with TRBJ2-1; no definite D call. V dropped 0 bases and J dropped 3 bases, with 6 bases sitting between them. The CDR3 loop spans 14 amino acids. Germline V gene lookup returns CDR1 LGHDT and CDR2 YNNKEL (reference sequence). As DNA, the CDR3 is TGTGCCAGCAGCCAAGAATCTATCTACAATGAGCAGTTCTTC. Encoded protein: CASSQESIYNEQFF.

In this sample, this clonotype turned up a few times. One end of the junction varies from germline; a read error may be responsible. J is TRBJ1-5 and V is TRBV20-1, with D perhaps matching TRBD1 (6 bases). This CDR3 region has 14 residues. Germline lookup yields CDR1 DFQATT and CDR2 SNEGSKA (reference sequence). The CDR3 coding sequence is TGCAGTGCTCCTACAGGGCTCGACAATCAGCCCCAGAATTTT. It yields the protein CSAPTGLDNQPQNF.

This clonotype is a singleton in its sample. Being one base from a much bigger clone, this may be a read error. This sequence joins TRBV29-1 and TRBJ2-1, with 8 bases that match TRBD2. Trimming removed 6 bases from V and 2 bases from J; junction bases left unmatched: 6. From germline, CDR1 is SQVTM and CDR2 ANQGSEA. This CDR3 has 14 residues. The CDR3 is CSVFLLAAYNEQFF. DNA of the CDR3: TGCAGCGTCTTTTTACTAGCGGCCTACAATGAGCAGTTCTTC.

This clonotype was seen repeatedly, ten times or more. The rearrangement uses TRBV20-1 and TRBJ2-5; a possible D gene is TRBD2 (5 bases). CDR1 is DFQATT, CDR2 SNEGSKA, per germline (reference sequence). CDR3 size: 13 residues. The V end lost 3 bases, the J end lost 5 bases, and 13 bases lay between the germline ends. The CDR3 loop is CSARLRGTETQYF. DNA for the CDR3: TGCAGTGCTAGGTTACGGGGAACGGAGACCCAGTACTTC.

This clonotype was seen ten or more times. J is TRBJ1-5 and V is TRBV3-1, with D perhaps matching TRBD1 (6 bases). CDR1 is LGHDT, CDR2 YNNKEL, per germline (reference sequence). V lost 4 bases, J lost 3 bases, and 7 bases lay in between. CDR3 length: 13 amino acids. In DNA, the CDR3 is TGTGCCAGCAGCCGGGACAACAATCAGCCCCAGCATTTT. Translation gives CASSRDNNQPQHF.

In this sample, this clonotype turned up many times. J is TRBJ1-3 and V is TRBV27; D might be TRBD1 (5 bases). The ends were cut back, 3 bases at V and 0 bases at J, with 9 bases in the middle. This CDR3 has 15 residues. Germline lookup yields CDR1 MNHEY and CDR2 SMNVEV (reference sequence). The CDR3 region is CASSFQRGSGNTIYF. CDR3 in DNA: TGTGCCAGCAGTTTCCAGAGGGGCTCTGGAAACACCATATATTTT.

In its sample, this clonotype was seen once. The junction differs from germline at one of its ends, possibly a read error. CDR3 DNA sequence: TGCGCCAGCAGGACAGGTAGCACAACCGGGGAGCTGTTTTTT. Encoded protein: CASRTGSTTGELFF. V is TRBV7-2 and J is TRBJ2-2, with 7 bases identical to TRBD1. CDR3 length: 14 residues. Germline V gene lookup returns CDR1 SGHTA and CDR2 FQGNSA.

This clonotype was found many times. V usage is TRBV4-2 and J usage is TRBJ1-3; D gene ambiguous. CDR3 size: 15 residues. V lost 0 bases and J 2 bases, leaving 8 bases between the germline ends. From germline, CDR1 is LGHNA and CDR2 YNFKEQ. Here the CDR3 reads CASSQDRAPGNTIYF. CDR3 nucleotides: TGTGCCAGCAGCCAAGATAGGGCCCCTGGAAACACCATATATTTT.

Many counts were recorded for this clonotype. This chain joins TRBV12-3 or TRBV12-4 and TRBJ1-2, with 8 bases fitting TRBD1. V gave up 5 bases and J gave up 5 bases; unmatched junction bases: 4. The CDR3 length is 13 residues. The CDR3 DNA reads as TGTGCCAGCAGTCCCCGGACAGGGTATGGCTACACCTTC. It encodes CASSPRTGYGYTF.

This clonotype appeared a few times. This may come from a read error, since a much larger clone is one base off. The CDR3 does not close with the conserved phenylalanine or tryptophan, likely indicating a read error. J is TRBJ2-4 and V is TRBV7-2; D unclear. From germline, CDR1 is SGHTA and CDR2 FQGNSA. Trimming took 1 base from V and 4 from J, leaving 5 bases between them. The CDR3 covers 13 residues. The CDR3 loop reads CASSLDIKNIQYY. CDR3 coding DNA: TGTGCCAGCAGCTTAGACATTAAAAACATTCAGTACTAC.

This clonotype was seen at least ten times. The CDR3 sequence is CSVVMGRYGYTF. In DNA form, the CDR3 reads TGCAGCGTTGTTATGGGGAGGTATGGCTACACCTTC. The genes are TRBV29-1 and TRBJ1-2; D is undetermined. The germline CDR1 and CDR2 sequences are SQVTM and ANQGSEA. The V and J ends lost 4 bases and 5 bases respectively, with 11 bases between them. CDR3 length equals 12 residues.

This clonotype was seen ten or more times. J is TRBJ2-3 and V is TRBV4-3; D possibly matches TRBD1 or TRBD2 (6 bases each). The V and J ends lost 1 base and 9 bases respectively, with 14 bases between them. CDR1 and CDR2 from the germline V gene are LGHNA and YSLEER. This CDR3 is built from 14 residues. CDR3 in amino acids: CASSQGDHGGTQYF. The DNA for the CDR3 is TGCGCCAGCAGCCAAGGAGATCACGGGGGCACGCAGTATTTT.

This clonotype was seen many times. The chain couples TRBV10-3 to TRBJ2-3; weak D call: TRBD1 (5 bases). Trimming pared 6 bases from V and 4 bases from J, leaving 20 bases between. The V gene's germline CDR1 is ENHRY and CDR2 SYGVKD. This CDR3 region has 16 residues. In nucleotides, the CDR3 is TGTGCCATCAGAGATAATCAGCGCGTAGGGGCAGATACGCAGTATTTT. It yields the protein CAIRDNQRVGADTQYF.

This clonotype was picked up many times. V gene TRBV14 combines with J gene TRBJ2-3; no definite D call. The germline V gene has CDR1 SGHDN and CDR2 FVKESK. V was cut by 2 bases and J by 5 bases, with 17 bases left in between. The CDR3 has 16 residues. As DNA, the CDR3 is TGTGCCAGCAGCCAAATGAGGCAGATTGGTGGAGATACGCAGTATTTT. Translating it yields CASSQMRQIGGDTQYF.

This clonotype came up many times. The V call is TRBV7-3, the J call TRBJ2-2, with 8 positions matching TRBD2. Germline V lookup: CDR1 SGHTA, CDR2 FQGTGA. The CDR3 contains 19 residues. Trimming took 1 base from V and 1 from J; bases not matched to a gene: 11. CDR3 DNA: TGTGCCAGCAGCTTAAATCCTCTGGGGCTAGCGGGGAACACCGGGGAGCTGTTTTTT. This sequence encodes CASSLNPLGLAGNTGELFF.